A single sample gave rise to the 17 T cell receptor beta chains below, sequenced in a study of control samples from healthy donors and cancer patients. The assay was immunoSEQ multiplex PCR, and TCRdb's table has in-frame clones only and misses some. The sample yields approximately 97,000 clones, over 85% seen once. The specimen was blood. The receptor source for this set is a human donor in good health. The donor label of this sample is uncertain.

This chain uses TRBV12-5 with TRBJ2-7; 7 positions agree with TRBD2. This CDR3 has 12 residues. Germline CDR1 is LGHNT and CDR2 is FRNRAP. The V and J ends lost 6 bases and 4 bases, in that order; junction bases with no gene match: 3. CDR3 DNA sequence: TGTGCTAGTGGCCTGGGGGGGTACGAGCAGTACTTC. Amino acids: CASGLGGYEQYF.

This chain connects TRBV14 to TRBJ1-1; unclear D gene. This CDR3 has 14 residues. V was cut by 6 bases and J by 1 base, with 12 bases left in between. The germline CDR1 and CDR2 sequences are SGHDN and FVKESK. CDR3 bases: TGTGCCAGCAGAGCCTTCGACGGGAACACTGAAGCTTTCTTT. This sequence encodes CASRAFDGNTEAFF.

The chain employs TRBV25-1 and TRBJ2-1, with 10 bases that match TRBD2. V was clipped by 1 base and J by 5 bases; unmatched bases: 5. From germline, CDR1 is MGHDK and CDR2 SYGVNS. CDR3 size: 16 residues. This chain's CDR3 is CASSEFSGGSHNEQFF. For the CDR3, the DNA is TGTGCCAGCAGTGAATTTAGCGGGGGGTCTCACAATGAGCAGTTCTTC. Based on the CDR3 plus reference TRBV25-1 and TRBJ2-1, the full variable domain is EADIYQTPRYLVIGTGKKITLECSQTMGHDKMYWYQQDPGMELHLIHYSYGVNSTEKGDLSSESTVSRIRTEHFPLTLESARPSHTSQYLCASSEFSGGSHNEQFFGPGTRLTVL.

The chain couples TRBV6-5 to TRBJ1-6; D is unresolved. Trimming stripped 5 bases from V and 11 bases from J, with 19 bases between. The germline V gene encodes CDR1 MNHEY and CDR2 SVGAGI. CDR3 length: 15 residues. The CDR3 reads CASSRVPRNPTPLHF. The CDR3 DNA reads as TGTGCCAGCAGTCGGGTTCCCAGGAACCCCACACCCCTCCACTTT.

CDR3 protein: CASSEQSDQPQHF. The CDR3 nucleotides read TGTGCCAGCAGTGAACAATCGGATCAGCCCCAGCATTTT. The rearrangement joins TRBV2 to TRBJ1-5; D ambiguous. Germline CDR1 and CDR2: SNHLY and FYNNEI. The CDR3 is 13 residues long. The V and J ends lost 2 bases and 5 bases respectively, with 7 bases between them.

The V call is TRBV9, the J call TRBJ2-5; 13 bases are a match to TRBD2. V dropped 4 bases and J dropped 6; count of bases not matched to a gene: 15. The CDR3 contains 18 residues. Germline lookup yields CDR1 SGDLS and CDR2 YYNGEE. The CDR3 protein is CASSPEGTSGVGKKTQYF. The CDR3 DNA follows: TGTGCCAGCAGCCCAGAGGGGACTAGCGGGGTCGGGAAGAAGACCCAGTACTTC.

This chain joins TRBV3-1 (or the pseudogene TRBV3-2) and TRBJ1-4, with D perhaps TRBD1 (6 bases). Germline loops: CDR1 LGHDT, CDR2 YNNKEL (reference sequence). The V gene lost 4 bases and the J gene lost 7 bases, with 16 bases spanning the gap. This CDR3 has 15 amino acids. The CDR3 region has the DNA TGTGCCAGCAGCCGGGGGGCAGGTGGTGTTGAAAAACTGTTTTTT. Translated, it gives CASSRGAGGVEKLFF.

The chain has TRBV30 and TRBJ1-1, with 7 bases identical to TRBD1. Germline assignment: CDR1 GTSNPN and CDR2 SVGIG (reference sequence). The CDR3 sequence is 15 residues long. Unmatched junction bases numbered 8, after V lost 1 base and J lost 3 bases. The CDR3 reads CAWSAKDRDYTEAFF. In nucleotides, the CDR3 is TGTGCCTGGAGTGCAAAAGACAGGGACTACACTGAAGCTTTCTTT.

In its sample, this clone was seen a few times. V gene TRBV5-6 combines with J gene TRBJ1-5; no clear D gene. Germline CDR1 and CDR2: SGHDT and YYEEEE. Trimming cost V 0 bases and J 0 bases, with 10 bases left between them. The CDR3 length is 16 residues. The CDR3 spells CASSLGSQPSNQPQHF. The CDR3 DNA sequence: TGTGCCAGCAGCTTGGGGAGCCAACCTAGCAATCAGCCCCAGCATTTT.

Note on this clone: A read error may produce the germline difference seen at one junction end. The chain carries TRBV18 and TRBJ2-7, with TRBD2 as a possible D gene (7 bases). The CDR3 consists of 13 residues. Germline V gene sequence: CDR1 KGHSH, CDR2 LQKENI. CDR3 residues: CATSSAGANEQYF. CDR3 nucleotides: TGTGCCACCTCAAGTGCGGGGGCGAACGAGCAGTACTTC.

The chain is built from TRBV7-2 and TRBJ1-1; D unclear. The CDR3 length is 14 residues. V was trimmed by 0 bases and J by 0 bases, leaving 5 bases between them. Per the germline V gene, CDR1 is SGHTA and CDR2 is FQGNSA. This CDR3 reads CASSLARLNTEAFF. In DNA form, the CDR3 reads TGTGCCAGCAGCTTAGCCAGGTTGAACACTGAAGCTTTCTTT.

V and J are TRBV19 and TRBJ2-1; D unclear. The CDR3 length is 15 residues. V gave up 4 bases and J gave up 1 base, with 11 bases separating them. The germline V gene encodes CDR1 LNHDA and CDR2 SQIVND (reference sequence). The CDR3 protein is CASSTTVGSYNEQFF. In nucleotides, the CDR3 is TGTGCCAGTAGTACGACGGTGGGGTCCTACAATGAGCAGTTCTTC. Complete variable domain (other parts from reference TRBV19 and TRBJ2-1): DGGITQSPKYLFRKEGQNVTLSCEQNLNHDAMYWYRQDPGQGLRLIYYSQIVNDFQKGDIAEGYSVSREKKESFPLTVTSAQKNPTAFYLCASSTTVGSYNEQFFGPGTRLTVL.

In DNA form, the CDR3 reads TGTGCCAGCAGTTTCGACAGGTTGAACACTGAAGCTTTCTTT. Residues: CASSFDRLNTEAFF. The chain links TRBV6-6 to TRBJ1-1; possible D gene TRBD1, 6 bases. The CDR3 covers 14 residues. The germline gives CDR1 MNHNY, CDR2 SVGAGI (reference sequence). Between the trimmed V and J ends, which lost 4 bases and 0 bases, there was a span of 9 bases.

The chain carries TRBV5-6 and TRBJ2-7, with D unresolved. The CDR3 length is 14 residues. Germline CDR1 SGHDT, CDR2 YYEEEE. Deletions cut 2 bases from V and 0 bases from J, with 9 bases between. In nucleotides, the CDR3 is TGTGCCAGCAGCTTAGGGTATAGCTCCTACGAGCAGTACTTC. Amino acids: CASSLGYSSYEQYF.

The chain is built from TRBV3-1 (or the pseudogene TRBV3-2) and TRBJ1-6; no definite D call. CDR1 is LGHDT and CDR2 is YNNKEL in the germline V gene (reference sequence). The germline V and J ends were trimmed by 1 base and 4 bases, with 8 bases remaining between them. The CDR3 spans 15 residues. The CDR3 DNA sequence: TGTGCCAGCAGCCAAGGAGGAGGTTATAATTCACCCCTCCACTTT. Its protein product is CASSQGGGYNSPLHF.

The chain has TRBV25-1 and TRBJ2-7; 12 bases are shared with TRBD1. Germline CDR1 MGHDK, CDR2 SYGVNS. V lost 5 bases and J lost 5; bases outside the gene matches: 7. The CDR3 has 15 amino acids. CDR3 DNA: TGTGCCAGCAGTCATGGGACAGGGGGCCACGACGAGCAGTACTTC. It is translated as CASSHGTGGHDEQYF.

This clone has only one observation. The chain uses TRBV19 and TRBJ1-5; no reliable D call. Germline lookup yields CDR1 LNHDA and CDR2 SQIVND (reference sequence). With 4 bases removed from V and 3 bases from J, the gap between germline ends came to 13 bases. The CDR3 has 15 residues. The CDR3 DNA is TGTGCCAGTAGTACTTCCGGGCCCCTCAATCAGCCCCAGCATTTT. Protein product: CASSTSGPLNQPQHF.